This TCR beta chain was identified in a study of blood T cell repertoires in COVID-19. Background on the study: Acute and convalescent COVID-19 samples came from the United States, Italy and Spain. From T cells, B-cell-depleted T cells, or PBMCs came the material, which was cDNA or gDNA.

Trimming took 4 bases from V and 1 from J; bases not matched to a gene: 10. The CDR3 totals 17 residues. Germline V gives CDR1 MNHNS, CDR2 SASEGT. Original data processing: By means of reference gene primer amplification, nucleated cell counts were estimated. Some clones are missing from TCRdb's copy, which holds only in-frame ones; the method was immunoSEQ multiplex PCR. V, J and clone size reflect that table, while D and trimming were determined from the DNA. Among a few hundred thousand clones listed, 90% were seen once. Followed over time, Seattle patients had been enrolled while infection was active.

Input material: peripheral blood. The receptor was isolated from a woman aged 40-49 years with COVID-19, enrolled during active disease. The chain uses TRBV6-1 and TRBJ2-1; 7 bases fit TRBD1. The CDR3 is CASSGPLRQGSYNEQFF. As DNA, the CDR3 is TGTGCCAGCAGTGGCCCCCTAAGACAGGGATCCTACAATGAGCAGTTCTTC.